This TCR beta chain was identified during a study of T cell changes during pregnancy in multiple sclerosis. Assay: immunoSEQ multiplex PCR; the TCRdb copy retains only in-frame clones and omits some. This table has just under 95,000 clones, 92% appearing once. Per germline, CDR1 LGHNA and CDR2 YSLEER. This CDR3 is 17 amino acids long. After removal of 0 bases from V and 3 bases from J, the junction contained 5 bases not matched to a gene. The clonotype was recovered from a female donor with multiple sclerosis, enrolled in a pregnancy study. Sequenced material: peripheral blood, taken in the first trimester of pregnancy. The rearrangement uses TRBV4-3 and TRBJ2-1, with 10 positions matching TRBD2. CDR3 residues: CASSQEFPSGSYNEQFF. CDR3 sequence (DNA): TGCGCCAGCAGCCAAGAGTTCCCTAGCGGGAGCTACAATGAGCAGTTCTTC.